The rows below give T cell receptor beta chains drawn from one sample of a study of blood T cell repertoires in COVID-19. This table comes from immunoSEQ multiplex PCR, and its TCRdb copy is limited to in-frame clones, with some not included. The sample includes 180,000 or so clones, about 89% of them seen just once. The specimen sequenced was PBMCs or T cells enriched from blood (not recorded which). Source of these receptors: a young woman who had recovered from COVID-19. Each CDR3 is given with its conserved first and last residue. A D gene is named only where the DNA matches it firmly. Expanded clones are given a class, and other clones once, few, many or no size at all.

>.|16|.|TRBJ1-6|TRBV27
TGTGCCAGCAGTTCATTGGACAGCCTGAATAATTCACCCCTCCACTTT
CASSSLDSLNNSPLHF
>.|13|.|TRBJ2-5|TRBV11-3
TGTGCCAGCAGCTTTGAGGTAGGAGAGACCCAGTACTTC
CASSFEVGETQYF
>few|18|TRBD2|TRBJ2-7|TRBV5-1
TGCGCCAGCAGCTCAATGACTAGCGGGAGGGCCGGGGTTTACGAGCAGTACTTC
CASSSMTSGRAGVYEQYF
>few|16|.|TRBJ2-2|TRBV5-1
TGCGCCAGCAGCTTTAAAGAGGTATCTCCCACCGGGGAGCTGTTTTTT
CASSFKEVSPTGELFF
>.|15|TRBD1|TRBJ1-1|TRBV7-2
TGTGCCAGCAGCCTTACAGGGGCCATGAACACTGAAGCTTTCTTT
CASSLTGAMNTEAFF
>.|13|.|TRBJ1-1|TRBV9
TGTGCCAGCAGCGTATGGGCGAACACTGAAGCTTTCTTT
CASSVWANTEAFF
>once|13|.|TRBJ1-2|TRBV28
TGTGCCAGCAGTTCCCTCAGGCGTGGAGGCTACACCTTC
CASSSLRRGGYTF
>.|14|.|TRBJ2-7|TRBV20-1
TGCAGTGCTAGTCGACAGGGAGGTCCTTACGAGCAGTACTTC
CSASRQGGPYEQYF
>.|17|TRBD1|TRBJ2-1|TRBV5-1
TGCGCCAGCAGCGGGGGACAGGGGCCAAGCTCCTACAATGAGCAGTTCTTC
CASSGGQGPSSYNEQFF
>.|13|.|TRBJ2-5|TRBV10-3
TGTGCCACTTCAGGAATTGGGGAGGAGACCCAGTACTTC
CATSGIGEETQYF
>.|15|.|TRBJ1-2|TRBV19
TGTGCCAGTAGTAATGCCGGGGAAGCGGACTATGGCTACACCTTC
CASSNAGEADYGYTF
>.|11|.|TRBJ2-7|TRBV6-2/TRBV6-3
TGTGCCAGCAGTCAGACTTACGAGCAGTACTTC
CASSQTYEQYF
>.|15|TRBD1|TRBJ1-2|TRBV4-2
TGTGCCAGCAGCCCCCCCGACAGGGGAGGTAATGGCTACACCTTC
CASSPPDRGGNGYTF
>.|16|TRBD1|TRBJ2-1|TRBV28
TGTGCCAGCAGTCCCCAATTGGGACAGTCGGACAATGAGCAGTTCTTC
CASSPQLGQSDNEQFF
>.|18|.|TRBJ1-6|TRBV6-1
TGTGCCAGCAGTGAACGAACGGATTGGGGGCCCATACTTCATGTCCTCCACTTT
CASSERTDWGPILHVLHF
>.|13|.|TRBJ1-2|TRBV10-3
TGTGCCATCAGTGTAAGGGGCTCGATGGGCTACACCTTC
CAISVRGSMGYTF
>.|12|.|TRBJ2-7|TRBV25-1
TGTGCCGGCACTCAGGGTCCCTACGAGCAGTACTTC
CAGTQGPYEQYF
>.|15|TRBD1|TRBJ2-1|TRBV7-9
TGTGCCAGCAGCCCGACAGGGGGCGTTGGAAATGAGCAGTTCTTC
CASSPTGGVGNEQFF
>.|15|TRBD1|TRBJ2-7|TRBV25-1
TGTGCCAGCAGTGGGGACCCCGACAGGGGCTACGAGCAGTACTTC
CASSGDPDRGYEQYF
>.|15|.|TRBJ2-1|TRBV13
TGTGCCAGCAGCCTGACCCTACGTAGGGGCAATGAGCAGTTCTTC
CASSLTLRRGNEQFF
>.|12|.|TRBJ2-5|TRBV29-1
TGCAGCGCTACCATAGAGGGCGAGACCCAGTACTTC
CSATIEGETQYF
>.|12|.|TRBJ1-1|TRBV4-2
TGTGCCAGCAGCCACCAGGGTACTGAAGCTTTCTTT
CASSHQGTEAFF
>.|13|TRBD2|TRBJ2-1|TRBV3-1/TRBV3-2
TGTGCCAGCGGCCTAGCGGGAGAGGGTGAGCAGTTCTTC
CASGLAGEGEQFF
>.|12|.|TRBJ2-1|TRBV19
TGTGCCAGTAGTATAGTACAGGGTCAGGAGTTCTTC
CASSIVQGQEFF
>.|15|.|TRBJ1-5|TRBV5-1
TGCGCCAGCAGCTTGGACGGGGGAGGCAATCAGCCCCAGCATTTT
CASSLDGGGNQPQHF
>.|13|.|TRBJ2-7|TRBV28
TGTGCCAGCAGTTTGGTTCAGGGCGAAGAGCAGTACTTC
CASSLVQGEEQYF
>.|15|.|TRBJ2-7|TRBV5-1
TGCGCCAGCAGCTTGGTCGGCAGGGGAAACTACGAGCAGTACTTC
CASSLVGRGNYEQYF
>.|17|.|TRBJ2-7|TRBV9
TGTGCCAGCAGCGTCACTGCGGGCCCTCTCGGCCCCTACGAGCAGTACTTC
CASSVTAGPLGPYEQYF
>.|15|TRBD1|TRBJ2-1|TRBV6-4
TGTGCCAGCAGCACCGCAGGGGGCGGAAACAATGAGCAGTTCTTC
CASSTAGGGNNEQFF
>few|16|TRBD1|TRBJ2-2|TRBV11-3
TGTGCCAGCAGCGCGTGGGGACAGGAGAACACCGGGGAGCTGTTTTTT
CASSAWGQENTGELFF
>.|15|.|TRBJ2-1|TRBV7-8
TGTGCCAGCACCACGGGGAATCAAGCCTACAATGAGCAGTTCTTC
CASTTGNQAYNEQFF
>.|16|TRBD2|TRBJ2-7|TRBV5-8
TGTGCCAGCAGCAGGAAACTAGCGGGACATCAGTACGAGCAGTACTTC
CASSRKLAGHQYEQYF
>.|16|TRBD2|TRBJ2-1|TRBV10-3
TGTGCCATCAGTGAGTCTTCTCCGGGGAGGGGAGATGAGCAGTTCTTC
CAISESSPGRGDEQFF
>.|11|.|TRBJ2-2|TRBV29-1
TGCAGCGTTGGACGGGCCGGGGAGCTGTTTTTT
CSVGRAGELFF
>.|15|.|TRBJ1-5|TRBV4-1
TGCGCCAGCAGCCATGTTTCAGGGGGCAATCAGCCCCAGCATTTT
CASSHVSGGNQPQHF
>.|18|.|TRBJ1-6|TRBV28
TGTGCCAGCAGTTTTGGGGGAGGTTGGGGGTCCTATAATTCACCCCTCCACTTT
CASSFGGGWGSYNSPLHF
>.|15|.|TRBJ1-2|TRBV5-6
TGTGCCAGCAGCTCCTCCGGGATCCCTGGGTATGGCTACACCTTC
CASSSSGIPGYGYTF
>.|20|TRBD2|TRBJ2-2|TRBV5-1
TGCGCCAGCAGCTTACCGGTTACGGATAGCGGGAGGGCCCGTACCGGGGAGCTGTTTTTT
CASSLPVTDSGRARTGELFF
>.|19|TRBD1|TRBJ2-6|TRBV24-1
TGTGCCACCAGTGATTTGGAGACAGGGGCCAGCTCTGGGGCCAACGTCCTGACTTTC
CATSDLETGASSGANVLTF
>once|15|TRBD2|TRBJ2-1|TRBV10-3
TGTGCCATCAGGGTAACTAGCGACTCCTACAATGAGCAGTTCTTC
CAIRVTSDSYNEQFF
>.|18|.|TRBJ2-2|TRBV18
TGTGCCAGCTCACCCTTCTCAGGGGCAACCCTGAACACCGGGGAGCTGTTTTTT
CASSPFSGATLNTGELFF
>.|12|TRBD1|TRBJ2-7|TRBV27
TGTGCCAGCAGTTCGGACAGGGGAAGGCAGTACTTC
CASSSDRGRQYF
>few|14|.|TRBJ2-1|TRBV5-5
TGTGCCAGCAGCTCACGGCTAGGCGTTAATGAGCAGTTCTTC
CASSSRLGVNEQFF
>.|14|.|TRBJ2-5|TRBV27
TGTGCCAGCAGGTCTGGGGGCGCGGTAGAGACCCAGTACTTC
CASRSGGAVETQYF
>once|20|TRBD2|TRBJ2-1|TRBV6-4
TGTGCCAGCACCCCAGGGGGACTAGCGGGAGGGCCGAGGAGGGGGAATGAGCAGTTCTTC
CASTPGGLAGGPRRGNEQFF
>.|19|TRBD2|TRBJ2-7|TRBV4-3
TGCGCCAGCAGCCAAGAGCAATCGAGGACTAGCGGGATCACCTACGAGCAGTACTTC
CASSQEQSRTSGITYEQYF
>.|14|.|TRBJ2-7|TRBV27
TGTGCCAGCAGTTTCAGGGACACCACCTACGAGCAGTACTTC
CASSFRDTTYEQYF
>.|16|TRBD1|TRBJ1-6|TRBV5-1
TGCGCCAGCAGCTTAGCCCAGACAGGGGATAATTCACCCCTCCACTTT
CASSLAQTGDNSPLHF
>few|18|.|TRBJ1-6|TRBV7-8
TGTGCCAGCAGCTATCCCGGGGGTGTAAGGTCCTATAATTCACCCCTCCACTTT
CASSYPGGVRSYNSPLHF
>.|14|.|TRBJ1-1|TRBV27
TGTGCCAGCAGCTTGAGTGGATCAGGGACTGAAGCTTTCTTT
CASSLSGSGTEAFF
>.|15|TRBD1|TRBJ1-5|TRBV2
TGTGCCAGCAGAGATTACAGGGGGCAGAGGCAGCCCCAGCATTTT
CASRDYRGQRQPQHF
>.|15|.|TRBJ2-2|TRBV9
TGTGCCAGCAGCCCCCCGGCAGGAGGCACCGGGGAGCTGTTTTTT
CASSPPAGGTGELFF
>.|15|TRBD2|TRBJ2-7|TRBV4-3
TGCGCCAGCAGCCAAGTTACTAGCGGGAGCTCTGAGCAGTACTTC
CASSQVTSGSSEQYF
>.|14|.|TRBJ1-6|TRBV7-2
TGTGCCAGCAGCTTTACGGCGCCGAGGACACCCCTCCACTTT
CASSFTAPRTPLHF
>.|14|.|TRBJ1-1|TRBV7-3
TGTGCCAGCAGCTTAAACCGGGCGGGCACTGAAGCTTTCTTT
CASSLNRAGTEAFF
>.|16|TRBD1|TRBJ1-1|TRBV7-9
TGTGCCAGCAGGGAGGGGGCAGCTAAAGGTATCACTGAAGCTTTCTTT
CASREGAAKGITEAFF
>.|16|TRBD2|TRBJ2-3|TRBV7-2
TGTGCCAGCAGCATGGGACTAGCGGGAGGTGCAGATACGCAGTATTTT
CASSMGLAGGADTQYF
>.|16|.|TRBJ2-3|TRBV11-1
TGTGCCAGCAGCCTCCCCCCGGACGGGAACACAGATACGCAGTATTTT
CASSLPPDGNTDTQYF
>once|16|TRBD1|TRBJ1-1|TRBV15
TGTGCCACCAGGTCGGGACAGGCTTTTATGAACACTGAAGCTTTCTTT
CATRSGQAFMNTEAFF